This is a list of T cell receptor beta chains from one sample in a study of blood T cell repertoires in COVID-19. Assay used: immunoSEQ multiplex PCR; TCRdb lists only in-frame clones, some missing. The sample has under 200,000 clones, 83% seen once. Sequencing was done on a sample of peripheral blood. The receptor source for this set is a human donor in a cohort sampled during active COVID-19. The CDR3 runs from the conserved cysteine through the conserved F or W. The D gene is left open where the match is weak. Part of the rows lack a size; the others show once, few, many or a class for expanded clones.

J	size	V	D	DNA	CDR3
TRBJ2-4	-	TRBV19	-	TGTGCCAGTAGCCCGGACTACAAAAACATTCAGTACTTC	CASSPDYKNIQYF
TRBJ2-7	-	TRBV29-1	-	TGCAGCGTTGTCTATACGGCCTACGAGCAGTACTTC	CSVVYTAYEQYF
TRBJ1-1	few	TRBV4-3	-	TGCGCCAGCAGCCACCAGGGAGGCACTGAAGCTTTCTTT	CASSHQGGTEAFF
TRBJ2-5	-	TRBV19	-	TGTGCCAGTAGTATTGAGGAGCGGAGATCAGAGACCCAGTACTTC	CASSIEERRSETQYF
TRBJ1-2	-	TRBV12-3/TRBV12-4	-	TGTGCCAGCAGTTTATACCAGGCCTATGGCTACACCTTC	CASSLYQAYGYTF
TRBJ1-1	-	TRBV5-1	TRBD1	TGCGCCAGCAGCCACAATAAACAGGGGGCCGAGACTGAAGCTTTCTTT	CASSHNKQGAETEAFF
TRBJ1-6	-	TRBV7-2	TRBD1	TGTGCCAGCAGCTTATCGACAGGGAGGTTAATCGCCCTCCACTTT	CASSLSTGRLIALHF
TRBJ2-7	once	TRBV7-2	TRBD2	TGTGCCAGCAGCTTAGATGGACTAGCGTCCTCCTACGAGCAGTACTTC	CASSLDGLASSYEQYF
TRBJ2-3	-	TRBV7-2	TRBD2	TGTGCCAGCAGCTTGGACCCCGCCTGGCGGGGGGGCACAGATACGCAGTATTTT	CASSLDPAWRGGTDTQYF
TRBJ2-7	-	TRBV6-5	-	TGTGCCAGCAGTTCTCCAACTACATACGAGCAGTACTTC	CASSSPTTYEQYF
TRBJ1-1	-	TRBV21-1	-	TGTGCCAGCAGCAAAGGTATTGTGACAGGGGTCGCTGAAGCTTTCTTT	CASSKGIVTGVAEAFF
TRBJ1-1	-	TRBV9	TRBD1	TGTGCCAGCAGCCCCAGGGGGGACATGAACACTGAAGCTTTCTTT	CASSPRGDMNTEAFF
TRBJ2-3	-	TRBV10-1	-	TGCGCCAGCAGTGAGTCGGCCGTAACGGGTGTAGATACGCAGTATTTT	CASSESAVTGVDTQYF
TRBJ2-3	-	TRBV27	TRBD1	TGTGCCACCGGGACAGGGGTAGATACGCAGTATTTT	CATGTGVDTQYF
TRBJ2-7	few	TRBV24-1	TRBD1	TGTGCCACCAAGGGGGCCAGCTCCTACGAGCAGTACTTC	CATKGASSYEQYF
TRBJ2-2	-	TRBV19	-	TGTGCCAGTAGTATAGGGAGTGTAGGGGAGCTGTTTTTT	CASSIGSVGELFF
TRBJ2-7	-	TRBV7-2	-	TGTGCCAGCAGGGCCCGGGGGGCCCCCTACGAGCAGTACTTC	CASRARGAPYEQYF
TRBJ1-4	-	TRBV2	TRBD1	TGTGCCAGCAACCGGGACAGGGTTGAGTTTTGGAAAAAACTGTTTTTT	CASNRDRVEFWKKLFF
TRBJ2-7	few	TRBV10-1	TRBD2	TGCGCCAGCAGTGGTCCCGGGACTAGCGGGACCTCCTACGAGCAGTACTTC	CASSGPGTSGTSYEQYF
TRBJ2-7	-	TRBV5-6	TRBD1	TGTGCCAGCAGCCCAACAGGGGCCTACGAGCAGTACTTC	CASSPTGAYEQYF
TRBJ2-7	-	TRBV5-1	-	TGCGCCAGCAGCCCGGCCGGGACTGTCTCCTACGAGCAGTACTTC	CASSPAGTVSYEQYF
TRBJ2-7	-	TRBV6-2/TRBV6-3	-	TGTGCCAGCAGTTACTCTGTCCAGGGGTCAAACAGGAGCTCCTACGAGCAGTACTTC	CASSYSVQGSNRSSYEQYF
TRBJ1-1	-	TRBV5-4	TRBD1	TGTGCCAGCAGCTTGGGGACAGGGGGGGACACTGAAGCTTTCTTT	CASSLGTGGDTEAFF
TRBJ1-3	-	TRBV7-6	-	TGTGCCAGCAGCTTAGGGTCCGGAGGAGGGACTGGAAACACCATATATTTT	CASSLGSGGGTGNTIYF
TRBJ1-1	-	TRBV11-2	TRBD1	TGTGCCAGCAGCCCCACACAGCTCGCGGGACAGCTGAACACTGAAGCTTTCTTT	CASSPTQLAGQLNTEAFF
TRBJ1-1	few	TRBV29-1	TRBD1	TGCAGCGTTCACCCAGGGGGGACTGAAGCTTTCTTT	CSVHPGGTEAFF
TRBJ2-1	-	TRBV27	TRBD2	TGTGCCAGCAGTTCCACCGGACTAGCGGGAGTGTACAATGAGCAGTTCTTC	CASSSTGLAGVYNEQFF
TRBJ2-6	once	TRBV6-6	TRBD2	TGTGCCAGCAGTCGGACTAGCGGGGGAACTGGGGCCAACGTCCTGACTTTC	CASSRTSGGTGANVLTF
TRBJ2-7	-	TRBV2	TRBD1	TGTGCCAGCAGACAGACAGGGTACGAGCAGTACTTC	CASRQTGYEQYF
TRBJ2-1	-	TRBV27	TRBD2	TGTGCCAGCAGTATCGGGACTAGCGGATTCCGGTTCTTC	CASSIGTSGFRFF
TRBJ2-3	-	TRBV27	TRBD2	TGTGCCAGCAGTTTCCGACTAGCGGGGGGGCTGGATACGCAGTATTTT	CASSFRLAGGLDTQYF
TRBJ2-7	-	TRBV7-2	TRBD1	TGTGCCAGCAGCTTGCAGGGGGAGTACTACGAGCAGTACTTC	CASSLQGEYYEQYF
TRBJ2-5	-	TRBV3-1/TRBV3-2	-	TGTGCCAGCAGCCAATTTAGAATGTGGGGCTTGTACCAAGAGACCCAGTACTTC	CASSQFRMWGLYQETQYF
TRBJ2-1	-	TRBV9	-	TGTGCCAGCAGCGTAGCACTAGGGTTGGATGAGCAGTTCTTC	CASSVALGLDEQFF
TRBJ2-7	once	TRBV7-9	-	TGTGCCAGCAGCTTACAACAGGGAGTCTACGAGCAGTACTTC	CASSLQQGVYEQYF
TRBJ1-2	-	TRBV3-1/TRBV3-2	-	TGTGCCAGCAGCCAAGAATCCGTCAACTATGGCTACACCTTC	CASSQESVNYGYTF
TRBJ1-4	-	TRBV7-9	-	TGTGCCAGCAGCCCCAGCGGGGGGGTAGAGCGAGAAAAACTGTTTTTT	CASSPSGGVEREKLFF
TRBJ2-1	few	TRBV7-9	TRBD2	TGTGCCAGCGGTCCCCCTAGCGGGGGCTACAATGAGCAGTTCTTC	CASGPPSGGYNEQFF
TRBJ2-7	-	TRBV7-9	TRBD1	TGTGCCAGCAGCTTAGCCGGGACAGGGGGAGACGAGCAGTACTTC	CASSLAGTGGDEQYF
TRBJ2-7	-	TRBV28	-	TGTGCCAGCAGTTCAACACCCGTCGAGCAGTACTTC	CASSSTPVEQYF
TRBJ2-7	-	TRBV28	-	TGTGCCAGCAGTCTAGCCTACGAGCAGTACTTC	CASSLAYEQYF
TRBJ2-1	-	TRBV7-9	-	TGTGCCAGCAGCTTAGTCACGCCCAGCGTCAATGAGCAGTTCTTC	CASSLVTPSVNEQFF
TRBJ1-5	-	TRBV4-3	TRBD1	TGCGCCAGCAGCCAAGACGGACAGGGTGACCAGCCCCAGCATTTT	CASSQDGQGDQPQHF
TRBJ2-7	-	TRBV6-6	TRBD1	TGTGCCAGCAGTCTCGGGACAGCCTCCTACGAGCAGTACTTC	CASSLGTASYEQYF
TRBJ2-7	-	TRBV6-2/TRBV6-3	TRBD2	TGTGCCAGCAGTTACTTCGCTAGCGGGGGGGCCCTGAGGCACTACGAGCAGTACTTC	CASSYFASGGALRHYEQYF
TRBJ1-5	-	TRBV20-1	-	TGCAGTGCTAGTGTCACAGATAGCAATCAGCCCCAGCATTTT	CSASVTDSNQPQHF
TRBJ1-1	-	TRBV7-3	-	TGTGCCAGCAGCTTAGGGGACATGAACACTGAAGCTTTCTTT	CASSLGDMNTEAFF
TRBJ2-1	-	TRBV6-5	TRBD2	TGTGCCACCCCGGCGGGAGGGTTTTATGATGAGCAGTTCTTC	CATPAGGFYDEQFF
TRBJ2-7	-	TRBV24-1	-	TGTGCCACCAGTGACCAGGGAGGACCCTACGAGCAGTACTTC	CATSDQGGPYEQYF
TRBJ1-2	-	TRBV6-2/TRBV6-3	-	TGTGCCAGCAGTTCGACAGGAGTCTATGGCTACACCTTC	CASSSTGVYGYTF
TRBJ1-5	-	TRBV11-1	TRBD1	TGTGCCAGCAGCTTAGGAACAGGGGGAGGCAATCAGCCCCAGCATTTT	CASSLGTGGGNQPQHF